This T cell receptor beta chain emerged from a study of blood T cell repertoires in COVID-19 (dated by TCRdb to about 2020). About the full investigation: Samples covering the acute and convalescent phases of COVID-19 were provided by collaborators in the United States, Italy and Spain. The dataset comprised deeply sampled blood TCRbeta repertoires from subjects exposed to, actively infected with, or recovered from COVID-19. A freely available public database, intended as a resource for researchers studying the immune response to SARS-CoV-2, is where the repertoires were released. The material from the prospective study consisted of cDNA or gDNA derived from T cells, B-cell-depleted T cells, or PBMCs. Nearly every sample came with metadata listing a de-identified subject ID, COVID-19 status, age in years and sex. Where HLA class I and class II types were available, the types were taken from metadata supplied by the sample provider, not from assay-based typing. Samples were obtained from the ongoing ImmuneRACE study (first 160 participants) and from 1,254 subjects provided by 6 global collaborators. Results the study describes overall, beyond this receptor: Clinical and demographic metadata were provided uncurated, with the amount varying by source and participant.

The immunoSEQ Assay, a bias-controlled multiplex PCR, was used to amplify TCRbeta CDR3 regions from genomic DNA. In the authors' own workflow: The number of nucleated cells in each sample was estimated by amplification of reference gene primers within the assay. To quantify the absolute abundance of each unique TCRbeta CDR3 rearrangement, sequence reads were collapsed and filtered. Productive Simpson clonality was computed per sample as the square root of Simpson's diversity index over productive rearrangements. TCRdb's version of the immuneACCESS table is confined to in-frame rearrangements and falls short of the full clone set. An unresolved V gene accounts for under half of the shortfall where checked; the remainder is of unknown origin. Clone size and the V and J calls come from that table; the DNA yielded D and trimming. This sample comprises under 200,000 clones, 83% of them detected only once. Together, the top ten hold about 6.5% of the sample.

With regard to this clone: This clone's antigen is unknown. No much larger clonotype is one base removed from it; base qualities were not supplied.

Collaborating institutions collected whole blood in K2EDTA tubes following their own protocols. For TCRbeta analysis, collaborators shipped samples in one of three forms: frozen whole blood, isolated PBMCs, or DNA extracted from either of those sample types. The clonotype originates from a woman aged 35 to 49 with acute or convalescent COVID-19. Sequenced: peripheral blood.

The sequenced DNA is TGTGCCAGCAGTGGAGGCCCTGGCACCGGGACAAGATCCTATGGCTACACCTTC. This sequence encodes CASSGGPGTGTRSYGYTF. The sequence joins TRBV6-1 to TRBJ1-2; 6 matching bases give a weak D call of TRBD1. Reading from cysteine to phenylalanine, the CDR3 counts 18 amino acids. The kept DNA is CDR3 alone, 54 bases in frame from the first base. The junction shows trimming of 4 bases on V and 4 bases on J, plus 25 bases between the germline ends. CDR1 is given as MNHNS and CDR2 as SASEGT, both from the germline V gene.